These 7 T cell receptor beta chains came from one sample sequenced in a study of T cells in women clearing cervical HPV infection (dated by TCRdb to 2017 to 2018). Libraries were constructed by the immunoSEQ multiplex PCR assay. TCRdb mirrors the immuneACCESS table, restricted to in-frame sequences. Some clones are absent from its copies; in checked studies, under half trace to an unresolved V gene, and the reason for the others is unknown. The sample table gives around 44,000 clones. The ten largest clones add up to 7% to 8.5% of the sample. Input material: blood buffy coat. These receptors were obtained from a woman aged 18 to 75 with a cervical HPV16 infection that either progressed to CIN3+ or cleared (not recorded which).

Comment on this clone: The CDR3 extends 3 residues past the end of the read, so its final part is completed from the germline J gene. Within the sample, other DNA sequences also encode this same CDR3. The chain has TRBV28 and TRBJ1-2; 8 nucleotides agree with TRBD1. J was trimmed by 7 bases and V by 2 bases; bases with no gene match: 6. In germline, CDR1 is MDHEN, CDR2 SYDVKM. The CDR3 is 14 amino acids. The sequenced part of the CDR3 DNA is TGTGCCAGCAGTTTAGACCAGGGGGCTAGTGGC. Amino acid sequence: CASSLDQGASG. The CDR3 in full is CASSLDQGASGYTF.

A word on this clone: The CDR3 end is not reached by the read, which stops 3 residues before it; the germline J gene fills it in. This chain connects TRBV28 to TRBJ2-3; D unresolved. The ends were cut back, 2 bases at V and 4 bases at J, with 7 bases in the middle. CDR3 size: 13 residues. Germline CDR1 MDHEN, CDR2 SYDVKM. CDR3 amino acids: CASSLRSPDTQYF. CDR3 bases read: TGTGCCAGCAGTTTACGGTCCCCAGATACG.

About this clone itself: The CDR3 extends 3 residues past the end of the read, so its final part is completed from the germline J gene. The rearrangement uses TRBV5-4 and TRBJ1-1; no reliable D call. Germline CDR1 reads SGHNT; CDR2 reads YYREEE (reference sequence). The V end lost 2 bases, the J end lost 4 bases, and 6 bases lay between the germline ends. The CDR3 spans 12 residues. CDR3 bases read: TGTGCCAGCAGCTTTGGCACCACTGAA. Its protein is CASSFGTTE. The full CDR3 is CASSFGTTEAFF.

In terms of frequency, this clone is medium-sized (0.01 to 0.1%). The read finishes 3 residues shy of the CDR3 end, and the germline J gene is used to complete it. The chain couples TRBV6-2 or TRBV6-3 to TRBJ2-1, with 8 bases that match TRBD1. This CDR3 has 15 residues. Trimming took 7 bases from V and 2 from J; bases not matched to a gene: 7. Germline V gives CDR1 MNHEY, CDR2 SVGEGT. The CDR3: CASIDRGQTYNEQFF. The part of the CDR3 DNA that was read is TGTGCCAGCATTGACAGGGGTCAAACCTACAATGAG.

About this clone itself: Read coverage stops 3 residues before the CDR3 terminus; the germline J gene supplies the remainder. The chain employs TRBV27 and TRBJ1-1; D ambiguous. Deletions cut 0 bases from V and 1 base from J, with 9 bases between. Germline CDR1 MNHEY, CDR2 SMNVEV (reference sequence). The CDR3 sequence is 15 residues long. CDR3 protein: CASSLSTGGNTEAFF. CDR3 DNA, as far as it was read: TGTGCCAGCAGTTTATCAACCGGTGGGAACACTGAA.

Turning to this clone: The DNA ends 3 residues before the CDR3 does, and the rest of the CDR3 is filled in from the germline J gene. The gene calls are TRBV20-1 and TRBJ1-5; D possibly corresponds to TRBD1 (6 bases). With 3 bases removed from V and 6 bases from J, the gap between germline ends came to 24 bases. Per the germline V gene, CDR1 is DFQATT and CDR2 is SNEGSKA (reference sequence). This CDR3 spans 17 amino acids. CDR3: CSARAAVLGARGQPQHF. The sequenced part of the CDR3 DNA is TGCAGTGCTAGGGCCGCGGTGTTGGGGGCGCGCGGTCAGCCC.

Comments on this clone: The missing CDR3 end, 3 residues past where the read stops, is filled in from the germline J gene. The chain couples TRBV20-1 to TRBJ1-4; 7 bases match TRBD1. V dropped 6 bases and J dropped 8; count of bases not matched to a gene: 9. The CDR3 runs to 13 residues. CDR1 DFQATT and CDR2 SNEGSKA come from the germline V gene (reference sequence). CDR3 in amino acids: CSARDSHNEKLFF. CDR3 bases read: TGCAGTGCAAGGGACAGTCATAACGAAAAA.